This TCR beta chain was sequenced in a study of blood T cell repertoires in COVID-19. In the study overall: Some COVID-19 samples were acute and others convalescent; all came from the United States, Italy and Spain. Sources were T cells, B-cell-depleted T cells, or PBMCs; the material itself was cDNA or gDNA.

Original data processing: Scientists estimated how many nucleated cells there were by amplifying reference gene primers. The data were produced by immunoSEQ multiplex PCR, yet TCRdb's version contains in-frame clones alone and is incomplete. From that table come the V and J calls and clone size; the DNA was used to work out D and trimming. The data hold 100,000 or so clones, with under 95% observed a single time. The receptor was derived from a woman between 45 and 60 years old in a cohort sampled during active COVID-19. Source material: peripheral blood.

CDR3 in DNA: TGTGCCAGCAGCCCCCCTTCCCAGGCGGGCTATGGCTACACCTTC. It translates to CASSPPSQAGYGYTF. The chain uses TRBV11-2 and TRBJ1-2; D is undetermined. The CDR3 has 15 residues. From germline, CDR1 is SGHAT and CDR2 FQNNGV. Deletions cut 5 bases from V and 4 bases from J, with 17 bases between.